This T cell receptor beta chain is drawn from a study of blood T cell repertoires in COVID-19. Germline V gene data show CDR1 as SGHRS and CDR2 as YFSETQ. V was shortened by 4 bases and J by 4 bases, with 11 bases between the two germline ends. This CDR3 has 13 residues. Per the original methods: Reference gene primer amplification in the assay estimated nucleated cell counts. This table comes from immunoSEQ multiplex PCR, and its TCRdb copy is limited to in-frame clones, with some not included. That table gives V, J and clone size, and the DNA gave D and trimming. The sample yields over 55,000 clones, 82% seen once.

This clonotype was sampled from a woman at least 80 years old with acute or convalescent COVID-19. Sequenced: peripheral blood. The chain links TRBV5-1 to TRBJ1-2; D is perhaps TRBD1 (5 bases). This chain's CDR3 is CASSQGGAYGYTF. The CDR3 DNA follows: TGCGCCAGCAGCCAGGGCGGCGCCTATGGCTACACCTTC.